This T cell receptor beta chain was captured by sequencing in a study of identical twins. General study findings and limits: Diverse VJ usage suggested most zero-insertion clonotypes were not invariant T cells. Reduced insertions were recorded for abundant cord blood beta clonotypes, with no such pattern in memory repertoires.

This clonotype was detected ten times or more. Its specificity is not known. cDNA molecules carried unique molecular identifiers, and template switching added a universal primer site. TCRdb redid the calling of the 5' RACE reads with MiXCR, one entry per CDR3 protein. The sample holds approximately 500,000 distinct CDR3 sequences, about 16% seen once. The ends lost 0 bases at V and 3 bases at J; junction bases unmatched: 6. CDR1 and CDR2 from the germline V gene are SGHRS and YFSETQ. This CDR3 region has 15 residues. This same sample was also taken into another study, of yellow fever vaccine responses in identical twins.

The TCR comes from a woman aged 18-30 years in good health. Specimen: CD4+ T cells sorted from blood. This chain connects TRBV5-1 to TRBJ2-7, with TRBD2 matching 7 bases. The CDR3 DNA sequence: TGCGCCAGCAGCTTGGCCTCTAGCGGACTCTACGAGCAGTACTTC. The encoded protein is CASSLASSGLYEQYF.